The sequence of this T cell receptor (beta chain) was determined in a study of blood T cell repertoires in COVID-19. About the study: Spain, Italy and the United States supplied samples that represented acute and convalescent COVID-19. T cells, B-cell-depleted T cells, or PBMCs supplied cDNA or gDNA.

Authors' processing steps: Amplification with reference gene primers provided the estimates of nucleated cell counts. TCRdb keeps only in-frame clones here, not all; method: immunoSEQ multiplex PCR. V, J and clone size are taken as reported in that table, and D and trimming were inferred from the DNA itself. The repertoire holds about 26,000 clones, with about 92% as singletons. The length of the CDR3 is 15 residues. Germline loops: CDR1 SGHVS, CDR2 FNYEAQ. Concerning this clone: The junction departs from germline at one end; a sequencing error may be responsible.

The clonotype was recovered from a human donor in a cohort sampled during active COVID-19. Sequencing used peripheral blood. The chain uses TRBV7-6 and TRBJ2-5; 10 bases fit TRBD1. This chain's CDR3 is CASSHGTGVQVTQYF. The CDR3 nucleotides read TGTGCCAGCAGCCACGGGACAGGGGTGCAAGTGACCCAGTACTTC.